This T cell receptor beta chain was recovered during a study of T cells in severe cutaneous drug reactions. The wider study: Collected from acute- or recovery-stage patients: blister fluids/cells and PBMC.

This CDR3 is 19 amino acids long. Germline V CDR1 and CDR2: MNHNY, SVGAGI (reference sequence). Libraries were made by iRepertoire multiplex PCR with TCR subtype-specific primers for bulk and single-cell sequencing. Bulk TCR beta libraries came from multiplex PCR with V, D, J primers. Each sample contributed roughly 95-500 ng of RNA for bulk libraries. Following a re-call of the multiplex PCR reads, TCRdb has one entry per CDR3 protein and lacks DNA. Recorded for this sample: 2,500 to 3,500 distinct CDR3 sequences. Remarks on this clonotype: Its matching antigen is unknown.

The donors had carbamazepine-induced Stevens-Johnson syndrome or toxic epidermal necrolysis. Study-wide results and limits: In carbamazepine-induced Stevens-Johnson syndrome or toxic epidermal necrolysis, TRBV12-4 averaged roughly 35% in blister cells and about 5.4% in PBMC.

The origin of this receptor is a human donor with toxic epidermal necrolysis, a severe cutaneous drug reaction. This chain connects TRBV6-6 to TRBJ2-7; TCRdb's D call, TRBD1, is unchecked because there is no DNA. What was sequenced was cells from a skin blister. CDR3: CASSYSILGDNSEQGEQYF.